This T cell receptor beta chain was found in a study of cytomegalovirus exposure and HLA in healthy donors. Study-level points and caveats: Despite most TCR sequences being rare, some public TCRs occurred in many donors. The availability of immune exposure information extended only to CMV serostatus. Approximately 17,000 TCR beta sequences were associated with HLA alleles at 0.05 false discovery rate in a later analysis. What TCR beta sequences reportedly achieved was accurate prediction of HLA-A and HLA-B alleles in most subjects.

In the case of this clone: Its antigen is not known.

The V gene's germline CDR1 is MNHEY and CDR2 SMNVEV (reference sequence). Losses at the gene ends were 7 bases for V and 7 bases for J; bases not matched to a gene: 7. The CDR3 runs 14 residues. Amplification used 60 Vbeta primers and 13 Jbeta primers. Data came from immunoSEQ multiplex PCR; TCRdb stores just in-frame clones and leaves some out. The data show some 120,000 clones, with 75% to 90% seen just once and 3% to 4% held by the top ten. V usage is TRBV27 and J usage is TRBJ2-1, with 10 nucleotides matching TRBD2. The TCR comes from a male donor in good health and CMV-seronegative. The sample comprised PBMCs. Written as DNA, the CDR3 is TGTGCCAGCATAAGGCTAGCGGGGGTGAATGAGCAGTTCTTC. This sequence encodes CASIRLAGVNEQFF.